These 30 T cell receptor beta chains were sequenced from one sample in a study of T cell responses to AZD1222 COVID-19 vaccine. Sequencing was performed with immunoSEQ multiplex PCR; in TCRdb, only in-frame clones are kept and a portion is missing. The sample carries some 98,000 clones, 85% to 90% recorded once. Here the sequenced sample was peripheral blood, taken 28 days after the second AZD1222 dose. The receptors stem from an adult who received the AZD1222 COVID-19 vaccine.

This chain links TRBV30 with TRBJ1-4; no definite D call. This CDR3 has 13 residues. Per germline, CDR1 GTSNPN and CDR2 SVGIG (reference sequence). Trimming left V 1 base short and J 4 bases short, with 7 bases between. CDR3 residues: CAWSAGSNEKLFF. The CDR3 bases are TGTGCCTGGAGTGCGGGGAGTAATGAAAAACTGTTTTTT.

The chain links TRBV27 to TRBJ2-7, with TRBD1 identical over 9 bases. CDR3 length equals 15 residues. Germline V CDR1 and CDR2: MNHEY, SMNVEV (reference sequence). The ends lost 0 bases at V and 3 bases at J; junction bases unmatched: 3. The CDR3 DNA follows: TGTGCCAGCAGTTTATCGTCGGGACAGGGCTACGAGCAGTACTTC. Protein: CASSLSSGQGYEQYF.

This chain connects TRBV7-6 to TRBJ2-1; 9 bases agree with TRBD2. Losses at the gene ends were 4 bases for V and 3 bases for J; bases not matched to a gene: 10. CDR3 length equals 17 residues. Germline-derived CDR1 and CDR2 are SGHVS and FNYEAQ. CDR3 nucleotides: TGTGCCAGCAGCTCAAAACCCGGGACTAGCAGCTACAATGAGCAGTTCTTC. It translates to CASSSKPGTSSYNEQFF.

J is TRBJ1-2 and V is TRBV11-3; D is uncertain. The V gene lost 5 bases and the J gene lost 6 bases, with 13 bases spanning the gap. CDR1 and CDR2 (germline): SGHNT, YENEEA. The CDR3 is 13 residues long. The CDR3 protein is CASSPTDGDGYTF. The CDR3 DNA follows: TGTGCCAGCAGCCCAACGGACGGAGATGGCTACACCTTC.

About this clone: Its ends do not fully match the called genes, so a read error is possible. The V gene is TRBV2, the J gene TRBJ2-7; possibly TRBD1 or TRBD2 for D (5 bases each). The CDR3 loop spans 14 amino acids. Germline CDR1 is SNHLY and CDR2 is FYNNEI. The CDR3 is CASSLGPSSSEQYF. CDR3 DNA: TGTGCCAGTAGTTTGGGACCAAGTTCCTCCGAGCAGTACTTC.

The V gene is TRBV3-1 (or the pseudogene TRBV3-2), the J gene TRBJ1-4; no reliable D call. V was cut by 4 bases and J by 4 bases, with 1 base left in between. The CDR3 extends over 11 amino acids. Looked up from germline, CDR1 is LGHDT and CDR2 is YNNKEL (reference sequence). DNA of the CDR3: TGTGCCAGCAGCCTTAATGAAAAACTGTTTTTT. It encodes CASSLNEKLFF.

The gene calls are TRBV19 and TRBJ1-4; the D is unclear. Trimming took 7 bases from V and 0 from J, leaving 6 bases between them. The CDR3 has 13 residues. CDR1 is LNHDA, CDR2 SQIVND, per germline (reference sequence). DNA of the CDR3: TGTGCCAGTACAGCCACAACTAATGAAAAACTGTTTTTT. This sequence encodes CASTATTNEKLFF.

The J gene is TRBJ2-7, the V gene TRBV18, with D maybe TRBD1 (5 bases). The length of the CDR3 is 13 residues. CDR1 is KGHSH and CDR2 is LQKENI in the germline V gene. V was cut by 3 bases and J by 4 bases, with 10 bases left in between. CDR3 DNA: TGTGCCAGCTCACCGCAGGGCGAATACGAGCAGTACTTC. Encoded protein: CASSPQGEYEQYF.

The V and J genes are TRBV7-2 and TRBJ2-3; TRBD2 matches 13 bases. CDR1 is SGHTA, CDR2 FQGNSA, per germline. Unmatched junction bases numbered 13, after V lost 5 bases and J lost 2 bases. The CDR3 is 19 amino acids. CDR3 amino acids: CASSMALPGLAGFTDTQYF. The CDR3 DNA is TGTGCCAGCAGCATGGCCCTCCCGGGACTAGCGGGGTTCACAGATACGCAGTATTTT.

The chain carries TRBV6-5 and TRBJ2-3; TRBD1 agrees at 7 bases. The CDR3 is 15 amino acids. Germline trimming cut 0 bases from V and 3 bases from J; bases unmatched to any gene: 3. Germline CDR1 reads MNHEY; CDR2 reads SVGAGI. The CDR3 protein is CASSYSSRGTDTQYF. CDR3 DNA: TGTGCCAGCAGTTACTCGAGCAGGGGGACAGATACGCAGTATTTT.

CDR3 loop: CASSIEVLSTDTQYF. In DNA, the CDR3 is TGTGCCAGTAGTATAGAGGTTCTTAGCACAGATACGCAGTATTTT. The V gene is TRBV19, the J gene TRBJ2-3; no firm D call. This CDR3 region has 15 residues. Germline V gene data show CDR1 as LNHDA and CDR2 as SQIVND (reference sequence). V lost 0 bases and J 0 bases, leaving 7 bases between the germline ends.

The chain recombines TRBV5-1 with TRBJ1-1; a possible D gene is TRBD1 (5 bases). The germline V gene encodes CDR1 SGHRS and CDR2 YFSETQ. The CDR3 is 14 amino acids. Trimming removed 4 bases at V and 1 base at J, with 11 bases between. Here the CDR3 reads CASSSQGANTEAFF. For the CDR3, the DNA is TGCGCCAGCAGCAGTCAGGGCGCGAACACTGAAGCTTTCTTT.

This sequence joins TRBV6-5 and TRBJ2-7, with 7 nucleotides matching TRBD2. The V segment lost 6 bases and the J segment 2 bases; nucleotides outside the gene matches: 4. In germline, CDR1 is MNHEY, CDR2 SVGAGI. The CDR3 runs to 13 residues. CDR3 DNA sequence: TGTGCCAGCAGGACTAGCAACACCTACGAGCAGTACTTC. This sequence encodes CASRTSNTYEQYF.

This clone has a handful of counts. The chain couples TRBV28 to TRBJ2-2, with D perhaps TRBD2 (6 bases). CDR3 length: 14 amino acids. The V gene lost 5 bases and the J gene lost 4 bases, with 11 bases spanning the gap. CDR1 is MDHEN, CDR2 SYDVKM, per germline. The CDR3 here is CASSRETFTGELFF. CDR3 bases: TGTGCCAGCAGTCGGGAGACCTTCACCGGGGAGCTGTTTTTT.

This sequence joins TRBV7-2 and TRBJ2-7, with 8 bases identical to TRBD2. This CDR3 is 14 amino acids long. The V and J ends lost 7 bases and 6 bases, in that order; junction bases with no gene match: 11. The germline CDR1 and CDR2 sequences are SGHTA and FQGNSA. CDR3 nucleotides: TGTGCCAGCATACCGTCTAGCGGGCTTGGCGAGCAGTACTTC. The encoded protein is CASIPSSGLGEQYF.

CDR3 in amino acids: CASSRTGTPDGTQYF. The CDR3 DNA reads as TGTGCCAGCAGCCGAACTGGGACACCAGACGGTACGCAGTATTTT. The chain links TRBV7-3 to TRBJ2-3; a possible D gene is TRBD1 (6 bases). Trimming removed 5 bases at V and 8 bases at J, with 20 bases between. Germline assignment: CDR1 SGHTA and CDR2 FQGTGA. CDR3 length: 15 residues.

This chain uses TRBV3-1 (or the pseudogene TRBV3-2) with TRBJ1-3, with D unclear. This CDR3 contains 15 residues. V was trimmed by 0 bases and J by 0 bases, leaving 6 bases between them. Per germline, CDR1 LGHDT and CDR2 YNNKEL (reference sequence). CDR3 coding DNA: TGTGCCAGCAGCCAAGACAACTTCTCTGGAAACACCATATATTTT. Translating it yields CASSQDNFSGNTIYF.

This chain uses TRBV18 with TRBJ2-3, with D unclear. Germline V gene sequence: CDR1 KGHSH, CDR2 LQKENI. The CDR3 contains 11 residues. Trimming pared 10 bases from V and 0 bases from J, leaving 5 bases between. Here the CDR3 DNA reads TGTGCCACCCGGAGCACAGATACGCAGTATTTT. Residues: CATRSTDTQYF.

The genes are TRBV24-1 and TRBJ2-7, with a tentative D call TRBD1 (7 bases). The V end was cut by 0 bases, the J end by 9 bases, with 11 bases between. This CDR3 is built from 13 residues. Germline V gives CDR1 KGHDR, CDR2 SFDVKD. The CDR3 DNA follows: TGTGCCACCAGTGATTTGGGACAGGAGGGGCAGTACTTC. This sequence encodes CATSDLGQEGQYF.

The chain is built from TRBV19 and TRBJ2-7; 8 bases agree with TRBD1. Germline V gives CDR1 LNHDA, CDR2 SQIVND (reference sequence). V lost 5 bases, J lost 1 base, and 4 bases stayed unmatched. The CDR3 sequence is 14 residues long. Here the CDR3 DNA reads TGTGCCAGTAGTGCCGGGACAGGTTCCTACGAGCAGTACTTC. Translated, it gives CASSAGTGSYEQYF. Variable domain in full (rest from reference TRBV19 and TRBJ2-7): DGGITQSPKYLFRKEGQNVTLSCEQNLNHDAMYWYRQDPGQGLRLIYYSQIVNDFQKGDIAEGYSVSREKKESFPLTVTSAQKNPTAFYLCASSAGTGSYEQYFGPGTRLTVT.

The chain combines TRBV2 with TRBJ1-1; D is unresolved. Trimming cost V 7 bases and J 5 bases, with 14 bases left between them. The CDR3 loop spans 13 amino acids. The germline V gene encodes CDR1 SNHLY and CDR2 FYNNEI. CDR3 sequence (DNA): TGTGCCAGCATAAAAAATCGGGATACTGAAGCTTTCTTT. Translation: CASIKNRDTEAFF.

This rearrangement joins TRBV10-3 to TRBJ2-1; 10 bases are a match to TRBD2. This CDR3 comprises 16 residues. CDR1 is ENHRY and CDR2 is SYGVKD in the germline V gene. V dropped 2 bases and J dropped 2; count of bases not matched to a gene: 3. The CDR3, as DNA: TGTGCCATCAGTGAGAGGACTAGCGGAACCTACAATGAGCAGTTCTTC. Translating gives CAISERTSGTYNEQFF.

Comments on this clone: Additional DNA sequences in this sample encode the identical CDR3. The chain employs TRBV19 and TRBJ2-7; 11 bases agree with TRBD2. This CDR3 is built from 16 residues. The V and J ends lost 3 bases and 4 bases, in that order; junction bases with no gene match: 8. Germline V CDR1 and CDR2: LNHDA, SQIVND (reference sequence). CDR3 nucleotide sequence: TGTGCCAGTAGTATCGAACTAGCGGGAGTTGGGTACGAGCAGTACTTC. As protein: CASSIELAGVGYEQYF. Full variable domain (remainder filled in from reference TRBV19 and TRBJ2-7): DGGITQSPKYLFRKEGQNVTLSCEQNLNHDAMYWYRQDPGQGLRLIYYSQIVNDFQKGDIAEGYSVSREKKESFPLTVTSAQKNPTAFYLCASSIELAGVGYEQYFGPGTRLTVT.

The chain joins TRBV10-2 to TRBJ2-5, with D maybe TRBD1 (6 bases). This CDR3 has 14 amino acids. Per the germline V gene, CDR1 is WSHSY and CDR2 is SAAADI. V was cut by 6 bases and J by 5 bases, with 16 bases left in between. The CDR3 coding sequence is TGCGCCAGCAGACGAGGACAGAACAGGGAGACCCAGTACTTC. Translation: CASRRGQNRETQYF.

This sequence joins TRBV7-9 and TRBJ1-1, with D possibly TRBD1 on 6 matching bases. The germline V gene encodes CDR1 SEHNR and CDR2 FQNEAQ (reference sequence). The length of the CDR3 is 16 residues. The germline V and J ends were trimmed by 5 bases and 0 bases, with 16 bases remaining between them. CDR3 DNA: TGTGCCAGCAGCCTTGGACAGTATCCCATGAACACTGAAGCTTTCTTT. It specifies CASSLGQYPMNTEAFF.

CDR3 amino acids: CASRTWSGTLTFF. CDR3 DNA: TGTGCCAGCAGGACCTGGAGCGGGACCCTGACGTTCTTC. V gene TRBV2 combines with J gene TRBJ2-1; 7 bases match TRBD2. The CDR3 runs to 13 residues. The trim removed 6 bases at V and 15 bases at J, leaving 14 bases unmatched. CDR1 and CDR2 from the germline V gene are SNHLY and FYNNEI.

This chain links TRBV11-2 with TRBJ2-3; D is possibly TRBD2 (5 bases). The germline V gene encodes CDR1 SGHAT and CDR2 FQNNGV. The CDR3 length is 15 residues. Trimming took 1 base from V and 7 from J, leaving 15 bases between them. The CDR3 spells CASSLATADPYTQYF. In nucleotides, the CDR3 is TGTGCCAGCAGCTTAGCAACAGCGGACCCTTATACGCAGTATTTT.

CDR3 nucleotides: TGTGCCAGCAGCCAAGGGCGTATGGGGGAGACCCAGTACTTC. This encodes CASSQGRMGETQYF. This chain connects TRBV3-1 (or the pseudogene TRBV3-2) to TRBJ2-5; D remains unclear. Germline loops: CDR1 LGHDT, CDR2 YNNKEL (reference sequence). The CDR3 spans 14 residues. V was trimmed by 1 base and J by 5 bases, leaving 11 bases between them.

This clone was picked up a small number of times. The CDR3 nucleotides read TGCGCCAGCAGCTTGGAACCCGGGACCACAGATACGCAGTATTTT. This encodes CASSLEPGTTDTQYF. The V and J genes are TRBV5-1 and TRBJ2-3; the D gene could be TRBD1 or TRBD2 (5 bases each). The CDR3 is 15 amino acids. Per germline, CDR1 SGHRS and CDR2 YFSETQ. The V and J ends lost 0 bases and 2 bases respectively, with 10 bases between them.

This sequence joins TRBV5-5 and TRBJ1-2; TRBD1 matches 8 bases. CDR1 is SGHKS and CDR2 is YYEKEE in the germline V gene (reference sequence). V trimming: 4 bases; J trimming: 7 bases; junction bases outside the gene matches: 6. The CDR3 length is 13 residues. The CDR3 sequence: CASSLPTGVGYTF. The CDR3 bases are TGTGCCAGCAGCCTTCCGACAGGGGTTGGCTACACCTTC.